This T cell receptor (beta chain) emerged from a study of blood T cell repertoires in COVID-19. Study context: The analysed material was cDNA or gDNA that came from T cells, B-cell-depleted T cells, or PBMCs.

In the original processing: By means of reference gene primer amplification, nucleated cell counts were estimated. Clones were read by immunoSEQ multiplex PCR, and TCRdb kept only the in-frame ones, dropping some. V, J and clone size reflect that table, while D and trimming were determined from the DNA. Of 68,000 or so clones listed, about 91% are singletons. The ends were cut back, 5 bases at V and 6 bases at J, with 14 bases in the middle. CDR1 MNHEY and CDR2 SMNVEV come from the germline V gene (reference sequence). This CDR3 is 14 amino acids long. The sequenced sample was peripheral blood. The sequence came from a man between 45 and 60 years old with active COVID-19. J is TRBJ2-1 and V is TRBV27; a possible D gene is TRBD1 (6 bases). The CDR3 spells CASSTQQGSNEQFF. CDR3 in DNA: TGTGCCAGCAGTACACAACAGGGTTCCAATGAGCAGTTCTTC.